This T cell receptor beta chain comes out of a study of cytomegalovirus exposure and HLA in healthy donors (dated by TCRdb to the late 2010s). Background on the whole study: According to an earlier analysis of 550 to 750 of the donors, some 180 million T cells yielded 117 million unique TCR beta sequences and more than 250 Gb of sequence data. Roughly 300 gigabases of sequencing data and around 85 million unique TCR sequences made up an early release that covered under 750 HLA-typed donors. The genetic ancestry cluster associated with self-reported Caucasian donors included 70% to 85% of the roughly 400 genotyped donors. The study aimed to test whether cataloging public T cell receptors could reveal signatures of past pathogen exposure. Using immunosequencing, the study profiled T cell repertoires from 640 or so subjects and related those repertoires to cytomegalovirus serostatus. Besides the first cohort of about 730 subjects, a separate validation cohort made up of 120 different subjects was used. To predict cytomegalovirus infection status, the study combined high-throughput TCR immunosequencing, statistical association of individual TCRs with disease status, and machine learning. A later analysis re-examined previously published TCR beta repertoires from several hundred donors and added high-resolution HLA genotyping to investigate patterns of TCR occurrence. Rather than using new phenotypic data, the later analysis identified candidate immune exposures from TCR beta sequences and from how often those sequences occurred across donors. To decide whether each TCR beta V gene segment behaved as functional or pseudogenic, an earlier analysis of some 600 of the donors relied on high-throughput TCR beta sequencing. Donor age, sex, ethnicity and CMV serostatus were compiled together with the repertoire data. In a later genetic analysis, genome-wide SNP genotypes for about 65% of the roughly 670 donors were used, and that subset was treated as a discovery cohort. All discovery cohort repertoires had been generated using a single sequencing platform. HLA typing covered class I and class II loci at four-digit resolution. The number of donors typed differed by locus, with roughly 620-630 for A, B, C, DRB1 and DQB1, around 500 for DQA1, 600 to 610 for DPA1, and some 440 for DPB1. About five DR-DQ haplotypes were treated as single units for association and clustering because of strong linkage in the cohort. Among around 400 genotyped donors of the cohort, an average of approximately 220,000 unique TCR beta nucleotide sequences was sequenced per donor, of which roughly 17% were non-productive. What the study reported, not specific to this receptor: The classifier was reported to diagnose cytomegalovirus status with high specificity and sensitivity in both the original cohort and the validation cohort. A later analysis associated 16,951 TCR beta sequences with specific HLA alleles at a false discovery rate of 0.05. In a later analysis, most CMV-associated TCR beta chains were found to appear HLA-restricted, with HLA associations seemingly driven largely by CMV exposure. In vitro tests confirmed that a few of the cytomegalovirus-associated TCR beta chains recognize cytomegalovirus antigens. Several of the top co-occurrence clusters appeared to be linked to parvovirus B19, influenza, CMV and Epstein-Barr virus, according to a later analysis. When HLA alleles, especially DR and DQ, strongly co-occurred, TCR associations were difficult to assign to individual alleles. Compared with the approximately 670-donor mean, donors in an Asian-associated ancestry cluster had fewer N-insertions in productive TCRs, according to a later genetic analysis. In a later analysis, HLA-associated TCR beta chains showed more clonal expansion and lower generation probabilities than non-associated chains that were equally common. A total of roughly 160 TCR beta chains were listed by the study as associated with cytomegalovirus. Linkage disequilibrium might explain the correlated functional status among segregating V segments, but an unknown experimental factor could not be ruled out. A further reported finding was that TCR beta sequences accurately predicted the HLA-A and HLA-B alleles for most subjects in the first cohort. Broadly in line with IMGT annotations, most TCR beta V segments showed up in productive rearrangements about 87% or about 30% of the time in an earlier analysis of around 600 of the donors. The 87-base-pair reads could not distinguish some IMGT-functional V segments, including TRBV6-2 and TRBV6-3, so those segments were excluded. Immune exposure information for the cohort was limited to CMV serostatus. In this cohort, only TCR beta chains were sequenced, and detectable features were limited by the absence of alpha or paired-chain data. Because HLA typing was missing for some donors at each locus, association tests included only the typed subset. In a later analysis, the rate of TCR association differed among HLA loci, with DRB1 alleles having the most associated TCRs and HLA-C alleles having the fewest. It was suggested by the authors that the approach could potentially be generalized to other disease states and immunological phenotypes. A cluster of highly shared sequence variants was judged likely to be a technical artifact of the sequencing pipeline. The earlier analysis of 587 of the donors excluded roughly 17 rarely observed V segments, including chromosome 9 orphons, because counts were too low. Presence/absence analyses assumed roughly uniform sequencing depth across donors, an assumption that may not hold. An association between a missense DCLRE1C variant and V-gene and J-gene trimming of TCR beta chains was found in a later genetic analysis and replicated in an independent cohort. While some public TCRs were present in many individuals, most TCR sequences turned up only very rarely across donors.

Receptor amplification or capture employed the immunoSEQ multiplex PCR assay. A mixture of 60 forward primers for TCR Vbeta segments and 13 reverse primers for TCR Jbeta segments was used in the multiplex PCR. The CDR3 region of rearranged TCR beta genes was amplified from genomic DNA with a multiplex PCR assay. The amplified TCR beta libraries were sequenced on the Illumina HiSeq System as 87-base-pair reads. The study's processing was this. A later analysis tallied 75 million to 95 million unique TCR beta chains across the roughly 610 repertoires, and about 12 million of those chains were shared by two or more donors. To remove PCR and sequencing errors, raw reads were error-corrected and collapsed into unique sequences using a nearest-neighbor algorithm that merged closely related sequences. V, D and J gene segments were assigned by aligning CDR3 sequences to IMGT reference sequences. For a sequence to be retained, a match of at least six nucleotides to both a V gene segment and a J gene segment was required. A rearrangement was called productive if the CDR3 had no stop codons and remained in frame with V and J, and every other rearrangement was called non-productive. CDR3 was defined by IMGT convention, running from the second conserved V-encoded cysteine to the conserved J-encoded phenylalanine. In an earlier analysis of 500 to 650 of the donors, sequences lacking an unambiguous match to a single V gene segment were excluded. An earlier analysis of almost 600 of the donors classified V segments as functional when productive rearrangements were above 56.7% and as segregating when the standard deviation between donors was above 5%. A statistical classification framework was developed to diagnose cytomegalovirus status using the catalog of TCR beta chain sequences. A later analysis assigned V and J genes by comparing TCR nucleotide sequences with IMGT/GENE-DB human TR gene sequences. A later analysis assigned CDR3 sequences and most-parsimonious VDJ recombination scenarios with the TCRdist pipeline. In a later analysis, each TCR beta chain was defined by its CDR3 amino acid sequence together with its V-gene family, and reads without a unique V-gene family were excluded. A later analysis removed nearly 600 highly shared, low-generation-probability nucleotide sequences to deal with suspected cross-contamination and a sequencing artifact. In a later analysis, a clonal expansion index for each public chain was calculated from normalized within-repertoire ranks of inferred template counts. In a later analysis, generation probabilities were computed with a VDJ recombination model fitted to out-of-frame rearrangements, and the resulting probabilities were checked against IGoR. In a later analysis, hypergeometric tests were used to score TCR-TCR, TCR-HLA and TCR-CMV co-occurrence, with a repertoire-size bias correction applied to TCR pairs. In a later analysis, false discovery rates were estimated by permuting HLA or CMV assignments 20 times. In a later analysis, co-occurring TCRs were grouped using DBSCAN, with TCRdist sequence similarity added in when clustering inside HLA-allele-positive subsets. Co-occurrence clustering excluded repertoires with fewer than 30,000 or more than 120,000 public chains, plus five with anomalous nucleotide sharing. In TCRdb, the immuneACCESS table is reduced to in-frame sequences with V and J assigned. These tables do not hold every clone; where another copy was compared, an unresolved V gene accounts for under half, and the others remain unexplained. The D gene and trimming were derived from the DNA, and the V and J assignments and clone size from that table. This sample lists around 170,000 clones; roughly 80% were detected once. Clones ranked in the top ten supply 1% to 1.5% of the sample.

In total, approximately 610 healthy bone marrow donors made up the cohort. Cohort members were all nominally healthy when sampled, although unrecorded immune exposures were likely present. The donor tested CMV seropositive and was one of the 289 seropositive cohort members. A peripheral blood sample was provided by each donor, and peripheral blood mononuclear cells were used for TCR beta sequencing. The Qiagen DNeasy Blood Extraction Kit was used to extract genomic DNA from the blood cell samples. Inclusive of the bounding cysteine and phenylalanine, the CDR3 is 17 residues long. Solely the CDR3 DNA is kept, with 51 bases framed from the first base. V ends up 6 bases short and J 0 bases short, with an unmatched junction base count of 6. In the germline V gene, CDR1 corresponds to LGHNA and CDR2 to YSLEER. This clone was recorded a few times. No cognate antigen has been identified for it. No base-level quality is on record; no much larger clone is a single base apart.

Sequencing was done on a sample of PBMCs. This clonotype was obtained from a man aged 45-60 years in good health and CMV-seropositive. The sequence links TRBV4-3 to TRBJ2-7; 15 central nucleotides agree with TRBD2. The CDR3 protein sequence reads: CASSRGLAGGSSYEQYF. The DNA sequence reads TGCGCCAGCAGTCGCGGACTAGCGGGGGGGTCCTCCTACGAGCAGTACTTC.